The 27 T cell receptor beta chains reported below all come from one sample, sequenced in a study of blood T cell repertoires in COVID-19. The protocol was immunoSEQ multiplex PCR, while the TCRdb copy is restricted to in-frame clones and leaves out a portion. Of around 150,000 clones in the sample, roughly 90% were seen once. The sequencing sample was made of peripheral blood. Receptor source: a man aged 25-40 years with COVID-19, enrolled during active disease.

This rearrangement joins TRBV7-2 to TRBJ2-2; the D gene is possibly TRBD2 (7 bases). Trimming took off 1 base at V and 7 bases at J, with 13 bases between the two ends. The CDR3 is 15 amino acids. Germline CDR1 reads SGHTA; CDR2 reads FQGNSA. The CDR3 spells CASSLEGGAGGELFF. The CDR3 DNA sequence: TGTGCCAGCAGCTTAGAGGGGGGGGCTGGCGGGGAGCTGTTTTTT.

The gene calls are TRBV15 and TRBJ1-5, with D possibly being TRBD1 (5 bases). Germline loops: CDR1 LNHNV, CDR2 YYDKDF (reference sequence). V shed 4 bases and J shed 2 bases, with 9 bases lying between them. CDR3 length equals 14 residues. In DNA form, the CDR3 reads TGTGCCACCAGCAAGGGGCGCGGCAATCAGCCCCAGCATTTT. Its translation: CATSKGRGNQPQHF.

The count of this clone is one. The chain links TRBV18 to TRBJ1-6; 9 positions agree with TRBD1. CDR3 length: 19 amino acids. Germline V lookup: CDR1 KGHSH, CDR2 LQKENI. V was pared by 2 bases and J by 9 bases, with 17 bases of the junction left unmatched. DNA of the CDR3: TGTGCCAGCTCACCAATTGTCACCTTGGGACAGGGCGGTCGTTCACCCCTCCACTTT. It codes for CASSPIVTLGQGGRSPLHF.

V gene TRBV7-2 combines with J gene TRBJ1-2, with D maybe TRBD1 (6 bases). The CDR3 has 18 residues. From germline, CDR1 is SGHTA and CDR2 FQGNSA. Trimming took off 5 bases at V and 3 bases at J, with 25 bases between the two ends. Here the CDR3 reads CASSHPGGAIFEDYGYTF. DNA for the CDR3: TGTGCCAGCAGCCACCCGGGGGGGGCAATTTTCGAGGACTATGGCTACACCTTC.

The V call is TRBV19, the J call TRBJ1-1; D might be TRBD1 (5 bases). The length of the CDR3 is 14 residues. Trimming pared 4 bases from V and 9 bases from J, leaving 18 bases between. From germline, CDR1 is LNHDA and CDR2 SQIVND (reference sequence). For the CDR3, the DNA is TGTGCCAGTAGTACTGCGGAGGGGCCGCTTAAAGCTTTCTTT. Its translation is CASSTAEGPLKAFF. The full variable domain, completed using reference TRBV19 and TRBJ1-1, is DGGITQSPKYLFRKEGQNVTLSCEQNLNHDAMYWYRQDPGQGLRLIYYSQIVNDFQKGDIAEGYSVSREKKESFPLTVTSAQKNPTAFYLCASSTAEGPLKAFFGQGTRLTVV.

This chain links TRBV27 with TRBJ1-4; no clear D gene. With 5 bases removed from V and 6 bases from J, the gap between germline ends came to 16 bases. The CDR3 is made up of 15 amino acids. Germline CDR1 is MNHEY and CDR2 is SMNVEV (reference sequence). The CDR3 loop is CASSPSREGYEKLFF. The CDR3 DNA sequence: TGTGCCAGCAGTCCCTCCCGAGAGGGTTATGAAAAACTGTTTTTT.

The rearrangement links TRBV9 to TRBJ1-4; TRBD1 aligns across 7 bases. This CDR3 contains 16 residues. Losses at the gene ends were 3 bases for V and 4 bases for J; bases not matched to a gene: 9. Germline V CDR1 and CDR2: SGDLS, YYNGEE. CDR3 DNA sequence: TGTGCCAGCAGCGGAGCCGGGACAGCCGTTAATGAAAAACTGTTTTTT. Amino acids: CASSGAGTAVNEKLFF.

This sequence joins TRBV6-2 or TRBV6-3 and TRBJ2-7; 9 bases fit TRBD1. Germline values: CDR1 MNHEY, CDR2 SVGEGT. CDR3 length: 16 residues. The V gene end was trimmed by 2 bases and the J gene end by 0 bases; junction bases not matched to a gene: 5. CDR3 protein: CASSYGDRVSSYEQYF. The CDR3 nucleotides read TGTGCCAGCAGTTACGGGGACAGGGTGTCCTCCTACGAGCAGTACTTC.

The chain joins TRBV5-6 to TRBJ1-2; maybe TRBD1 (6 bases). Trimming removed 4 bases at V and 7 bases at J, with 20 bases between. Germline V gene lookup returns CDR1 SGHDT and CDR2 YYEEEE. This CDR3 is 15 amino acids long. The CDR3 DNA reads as TGTGCCAGCAGCCCGGGAGGGGGGGGGCCCAGTGGCTACACCTTC. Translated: CASSPGGGGPSGYTF.

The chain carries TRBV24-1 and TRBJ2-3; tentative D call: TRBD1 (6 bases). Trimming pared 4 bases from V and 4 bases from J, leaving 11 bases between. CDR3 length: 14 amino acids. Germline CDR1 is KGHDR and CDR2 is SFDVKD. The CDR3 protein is CATSDPQGPDTQYF. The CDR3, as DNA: TGTGCCACCAGTGACCCTCAGGGGCCAGATACGCAGTATTTT.

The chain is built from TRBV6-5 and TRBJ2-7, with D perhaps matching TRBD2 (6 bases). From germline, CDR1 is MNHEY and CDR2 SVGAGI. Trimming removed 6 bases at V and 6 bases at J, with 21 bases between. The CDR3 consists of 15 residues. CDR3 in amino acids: CASSFTGTHLSEQYF. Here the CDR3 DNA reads TGTGCCAGCAGCTTTACCGGGACTCACCTGTCCGAGCAGTACTTC.

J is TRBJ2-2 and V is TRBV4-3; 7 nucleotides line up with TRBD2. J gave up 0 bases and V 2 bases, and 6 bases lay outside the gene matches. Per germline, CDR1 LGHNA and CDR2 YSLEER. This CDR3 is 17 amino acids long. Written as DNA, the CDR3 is TGCGCCAGCAGCCAATCGCGGGGGTTCGCGAACACCGGGGAGCTGTTTTTT. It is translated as CASSQSRGFANTGELFF.

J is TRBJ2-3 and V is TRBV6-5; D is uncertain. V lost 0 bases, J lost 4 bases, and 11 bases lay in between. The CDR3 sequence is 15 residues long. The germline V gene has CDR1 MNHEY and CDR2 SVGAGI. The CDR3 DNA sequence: TGTGCCAGCAGTTACTCAGGTAGCTGGGCAGATACGCAGTATTTT. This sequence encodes CASSYSGSWADTQYF.

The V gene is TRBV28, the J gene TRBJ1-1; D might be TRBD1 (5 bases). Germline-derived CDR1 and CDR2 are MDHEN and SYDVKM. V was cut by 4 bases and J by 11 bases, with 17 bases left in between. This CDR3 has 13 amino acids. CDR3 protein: CASSYPGGTGAFF. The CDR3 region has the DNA TGTGCCAGCAGTTATCCGGGAGGGACGGGGGCTTTCTTT.

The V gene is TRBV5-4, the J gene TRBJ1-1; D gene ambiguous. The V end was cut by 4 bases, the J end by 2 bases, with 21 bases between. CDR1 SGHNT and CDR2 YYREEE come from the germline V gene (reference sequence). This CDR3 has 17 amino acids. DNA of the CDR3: TGTGCCAGCAGCCCTCAAAACGGGGAGGCAGGAAACACTGAAGCTTTCTTT. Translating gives CASSPQNGEAGNTEAFF.

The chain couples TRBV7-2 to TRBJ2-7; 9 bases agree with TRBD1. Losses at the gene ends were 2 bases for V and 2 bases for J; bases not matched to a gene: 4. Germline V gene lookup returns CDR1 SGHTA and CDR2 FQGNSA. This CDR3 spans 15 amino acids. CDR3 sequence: CASSLIGTGTYEQYF. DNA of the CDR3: TGTGCCAGCAGCTTAATCGGGACAGGGACCTACGAGCAGTACTTC.

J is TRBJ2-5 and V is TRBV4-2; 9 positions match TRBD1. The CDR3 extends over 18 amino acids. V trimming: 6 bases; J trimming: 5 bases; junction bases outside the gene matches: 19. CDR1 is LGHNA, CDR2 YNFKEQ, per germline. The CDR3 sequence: CASSLGRGTGLNGETQYF. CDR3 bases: TGTGCCAGCAGTCTCGGGCGGGGGACAGGGCTCAATGGGGAGACCCAGTACTTC.

The CDR3 sequence is CASRGDYEQYF. The CDR3, as DNA: TGTGCCAGCAGGGGAGACTACGAGCAGTACTTC. This chain uses TRBV12-3 or TRBV12-4 with TRBJ2-7; D might be TRBD2 (5 bases). Trimming stripped 6 bases from V and 3 bases from J, with 6 bases between. The CDR3 has 11 amino acids.

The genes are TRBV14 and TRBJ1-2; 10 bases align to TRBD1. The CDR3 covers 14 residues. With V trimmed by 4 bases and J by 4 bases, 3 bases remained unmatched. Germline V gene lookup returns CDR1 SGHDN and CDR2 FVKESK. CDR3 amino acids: CASSRDRGFYGYTF. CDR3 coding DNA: TGTGCCAGCAGCCGGGACAGGGGATTCTATGGCTACACCTTC.

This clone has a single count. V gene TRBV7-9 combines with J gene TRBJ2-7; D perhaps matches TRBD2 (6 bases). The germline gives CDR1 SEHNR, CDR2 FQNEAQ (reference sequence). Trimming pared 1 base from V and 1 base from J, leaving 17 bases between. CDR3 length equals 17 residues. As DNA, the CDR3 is TGTGCCAGCAGCTTAGGACGGGGCGGGATTCAGTCCTACGAGCAGTACTTC. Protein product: CASSLGRGGIQSYEQYF.

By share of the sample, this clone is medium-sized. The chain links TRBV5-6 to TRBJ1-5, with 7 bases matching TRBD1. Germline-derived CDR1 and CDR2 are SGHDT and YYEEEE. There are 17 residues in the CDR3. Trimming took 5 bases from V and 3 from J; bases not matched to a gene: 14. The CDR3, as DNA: TGTGCCAGCAGTCGAACCCTTACGACAGGGAACAATCAGCCCCAGCATTTT. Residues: CASSRTLTTGNNQPQHF. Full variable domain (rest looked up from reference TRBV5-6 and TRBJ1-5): DAGVTQSPTHLIKTRGQQVTLRCSPKSGHDTVSWYQQALGQGPQFIFQYYEEEERQRGNFPDRFSGHQFPNYSSELNVNALLLGDSALYLCASSRTLTTGNNQPQHFGDGTRLSIL.

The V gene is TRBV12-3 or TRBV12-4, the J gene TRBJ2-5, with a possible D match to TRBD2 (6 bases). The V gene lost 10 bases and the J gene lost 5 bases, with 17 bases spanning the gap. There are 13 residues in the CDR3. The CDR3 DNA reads TGTGCCACCCAAACGGGAGATTACGAGACCCAGTACTTC. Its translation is CATQTGDYETQYF.

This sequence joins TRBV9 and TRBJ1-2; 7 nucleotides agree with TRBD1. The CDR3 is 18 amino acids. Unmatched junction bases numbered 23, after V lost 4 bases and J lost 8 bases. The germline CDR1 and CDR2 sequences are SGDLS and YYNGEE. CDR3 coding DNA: TGTGCCAGCAGCTTCTCTCCGGTGGGACAGATTTATCCTATGGGCTACACCTTC. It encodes CASSFSPVGQIYPMGYTF.

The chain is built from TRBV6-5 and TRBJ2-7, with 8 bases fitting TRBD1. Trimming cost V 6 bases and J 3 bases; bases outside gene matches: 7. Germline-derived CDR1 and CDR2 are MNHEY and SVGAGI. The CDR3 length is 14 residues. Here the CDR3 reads CASRTGEGGYEQYF. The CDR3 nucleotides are TGTGCCAGCAGGACAGGGGAAGGGGGCTACGAGCAGTACTTC.

This CDR3 reads CASSPDRDEQYF. Here the CDR3 DNA reads TGTGCCAGCTCACCCGACAGGGACGAGCAGTACTTC. This sequence joins TRBV18 and TRBJ2-7, with TRBD1 matching 7 bases. This CDR3 has 12 amino acids. V trimming: 3 bases; J trimming: 5 bases; junction bases outside the gene matches: 1. Germline values: CDR1 KGHSH, CDR2 LQKENI.

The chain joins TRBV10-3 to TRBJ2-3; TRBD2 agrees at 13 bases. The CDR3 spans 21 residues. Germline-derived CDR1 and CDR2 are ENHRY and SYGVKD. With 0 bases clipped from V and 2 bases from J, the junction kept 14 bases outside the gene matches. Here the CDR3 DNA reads TGTGCCATCAGTGAGTCGGCGGGTCGACTAGCGGGGGGCCTTGCCACAGATACGCAGTATTTT. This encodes CAISESAGRLAGGLATDTQYF.

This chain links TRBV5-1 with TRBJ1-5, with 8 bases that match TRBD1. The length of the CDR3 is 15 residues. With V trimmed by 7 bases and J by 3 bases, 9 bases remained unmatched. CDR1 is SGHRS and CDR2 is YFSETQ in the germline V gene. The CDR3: CASSTSGGFNQPQHF. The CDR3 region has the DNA TGCGCCAGCTCTACCTCAGGGGGCTTCAATCAGCCCCAGCATTTT.